These 25 T cell receptor beta chains were all obtained from the same sample, sequenced in a study of shared clonotypes between healthy human individuals. Only in-frame clones appear in the TCRdb table, and some are missing; sequencing was by immunoSEQ multiplex PCR. The sample records fewer than 1.4 million clones, 70% to 80% being singletons. Sequences were obtained from memory CD4+ T cells from PBMCs. As for subset: CD45RA-negative fraction. Receptors were obtained from a man aged 18 to 30 in good health. Some clones in this sample may be carry-over from other donors' samples.

The CDR3 loop reads CASSYFRQGGGYTF. Written as DNA, the CDR3 is TGTGCCAGCAGTTACTTTAGACAGGGTGGAGGCTACACCTTC. This chain links TRBV6-5 with TRBJ1-2, with 7 bases matching TRBD1. Trimming took 1 base from V and 8 from J; bases not matched to a gene: 7. Germline V gene data show CDR1 as MNHEY and CDR2 as SVGAGI. The CDR3 contains 14 residues.

Turning to this clone: The identical CDR3 is also encoded by other nucleotide sequences in the sample. The rearrangement joins TRBV7-9 to TRBJ1-1; the D gene is possibly TRBD1 (6 bases). Trimming removed 5 bases from V and 5 bases from J, with 15 bases in between. The CDR3 has 14 amino acids. The V gene's germline CDR1 is SEHNR and CDR2 FQNEAQ (reference sequence). The CDR3 is CASSLTGRGTEAFF. In nucleotides, the CDR3 is TGTGCCAGCAGCCTGACAGGTCGGGGAACTGAAGCTTTCTTT. The variable domain in full, completed from reference TRBV7-9 and TRBJ1-1, reads DTGVSQNPRHKITKRGQNVTFRCDPISEHNRLYWYRQTLGQGPEFLTYFQNEAQLEKSRLLSDRFSAERPKGSFSTLEIQRTEQGDSAMYLCASSLTGRGTEAFFGQGTRLTVV.

This rearrangement joins TRBV29-1 to TRBJ1-3, with TRBD1 as a possible D gene (5 bases). CDR1 is SQVTM and CDR2 is ANQGSEA in the germline V gene. The CDR3 is 11 amino acids. This CDR3 is CSHEGRNTIYF. As DNA, the CDR3 is TGCAGTCACGAGGGGAGAAACACCATATATTTT.

The chain joins TRBV30 to TRBJ1-5; D unresolved. The CDR3 spans 14 residues. Trimming removed 2 bases at V and 0 bases at J, with 8 bases between. CDR1 is GTSNPN, CDR2 SVGIG, per germline (reference sequence). The CDR3, as DNA: TGTGCCTGGAGTCGATCCAATAGCAATCAGCCCCAGCATTTT. Protein: CAWSRSNSNQPQHF.

The chain combines TRBV2 with TRBJ2-5; the D call may be TRBD1 or TRBD2 (5 bases each). CDR3 size: 18 residues. Per germline, CDR1 SNHLY and CDR2 FYNNEI. V was cut by 7 bases and J by 5 bases, with 29 bases left in between. The chain's CDR3 is CASNGVAEDSWGGETQYF. The DNA of the CDR3 is TGTGCCAGCAATGGGGTTGCGGAAGACAGTTGGGGCGGGGAGACCCAGTACTTC. Together with reference TRBV2 and TRBJ2-5, the CDR3 gives the full variable domain: EPEVTQTPSHQVTQMGQEVILRCVPISNHLYFYWYRQILGQKVEFLVSFYNNEISEKSEIFDDQFSVERPDGSNFTLKIRSTKLEDSAMYFCASNGVAEDSWGGETQYFGPGTRLLVL.

V usage is TRBV18 and J usage is TRBJ2-5; 9 nucleotides agree with TRBD1. Trimming cost V 6 bases and J 5 bases; bases outside gene matches: 7. Germline CDR1 is KGHSH and CDR2 is LQKENI. This CDR3 contains 14 residues. The CDR3 DNA reads as TGTGCCAGCTCGCGGGACAGGGCCGGGGAGACCCAGTACTTC. The encoded protein is CASSRDRAGETQYF.

The chain combines TRBV6-5 with TRBJ2-3; D uncertain. Germline-derived CDR1 and CDR2 are MNHEY and SVGAGI. V shed 0 bases and J shed 7 bases, with 14 bases lying between them. This CDR3 region has 15 residues. Written as DNA, the CDR3 is TGTGCCAGCAGTTACTCTGGCAAGAACGGGTATACGCAGTATTTT. Protein: CASSYSGKNGYTQYF.

The chain combines TRBV2 with TRBJ1-5; 7 bases map to TRBD1. V gave up 7 bases and J gave up 0 bases; unmatched junction bases: 6. The CDR3 totals 15 residues. Germline assignment: CDR1 SNHLY and CDR2 FYNNEI. The CDR3 spells CASTRGQSSNQPQHF. CDR3 sequence (DNA): TGTGCCAGCACTCGGGGACAGAGTAGCAATCAGCCCCAGCATTTT.

This clone was found once. The gene calls are TRBV7-8 and TRBJ2-3, with TRBD1 as a possible D gene (6 bases). Germline CDR1 and CDR2: SGHVS and FQNEAQ. V gave up 1 base and J gave up 3 bases, with 14 bases separating them. This CDR3 has 16 amino acids. CDR3 loop: CASSLGARGVTDTQYF. CDR3 in DNA: TGTGCCAGCAGCTTAGGGGCCAGGGGAGTTACAGATACGCAGTATTTT.

V and J are TRBV11-2 and TRBJ2-1, with 8 bases identical to TRBD2. The CDR3 length is 13 residues. V dropped 3 bases and J dropped 11; count of bases not matched to a gene: 6. In germline, CDR1 is SGHAT, CDR2 FQNNGV. As DNA, the CDR3 is TGTGCCAGCAGCTTGGGGCCTAGCGGGCAGCAGTTCTTC. It encodes CASSLGPSGQQFF.

This clone was seen repeatedly, ten times or more. The genes are TRBV27 and TRBJ1-5; 7 bases map to TRBD1. CDR1 and CDR2 from the germline V gene are MNHEY and SMNVEV (reference sequence). The CDR3 consists of 15 residues. The junction had 7 bases not matched to a gene; V was cut back by 3 bases and J by 5 bases. CDR3 nucleotide sequence: TGTGCCAGCAGTTTCAGACAGGGTCGAGATCAGCCCCAGCATTTT. Translation: CASSFRQGRDQPQHF.

The rearrangement links TRBV28 to TRBJ2-1; 8 nucleotides align to TRBD2. Germline V gene sequence: CDR1 MDHEN, CDR2 SYDVKM. Trimming at V came to 4 bases and at J to 9 bases, leaving 11 bases not matched to a gene. The length of the CDR3 is 15 residues. In DNA form, the CDR3 reads TGTGCCAGCAGTTCACTCGGGGACCGGGGGGGTGAGCAGTTCTTC. It specifies CASSSLGDRGGEQFF.

The gene calls are TRBV7-3 and TRBJ2-7; D is unresolved. Germline CDR1 is SGHTA and CDR2 is FQGTGA. The length of the CDR3 is 15 residues. Trimming shortened V by 3 bases and J by 2 bases, and 14 bases separated the two germline ends. This CDR3 is CASSLVGTDPYEQYF. The CDR3 DNA reads TGTGCCAGCAGCTTGGTGGGTACGGACCCCTACGAGCAGTACTTC.

This chain uses TRBV5-1 with TRBJ2-2; D remains ambiguous. Germline V lookup: CDR1 SGHRS, CDR2 YFSETQ. Trimming left V 1 base short and J 1 base short, with 11 bases between. This CDR3 is 16 amino acids long. CDR3 sequence reads: CASSLMGQRNTGELFF. In nucleotides, the CDR3 is TGCGCCAGCAGCTTGATGGGCCAGCGGAACACCGGGGAGCTGTTTTTT.

The rearrangement uses TRBV5-1 and TRBJ2-2; D gene unclear. The germline V gene encodes CDR1 SGHRS and CDR2 YFSETQ. V was clipped by 0 bases and J by 4 bases, with 10 bases between them. The CDR3 has 15 residues. This CDR3 is CASSLARRTTGELFF. The CDR3 bases are TGCGCCAGCAGCTTGGCCCGCAGGACCACCGGGGAGCTGTTTTTT.

The gene calls are TRBV28 and TRBJ1-1; 10 nucleotides line up with TRBD1. CDR1 is MDHEN, CDR2 SYDVKM, per germline. This CDR3 has 15 residues. After removal of 2 bases from V and 5 bases from J, the junction contained 5 bases not matched to a gene. CDR3 region: CASSLPRTGGTEAFF. For the CDR3, the DNA is TGTGCCAGCAGTTTACCCCGGACAGGGGGGACTGAAGCTTTCTTT.

The rearrangement links TRBV12-5 to TRBJ1-5; 8 bases are a match to TRBD1. After removal of 7 bases from V and 0 bases from J, the junction contained 11 bases not matched to a gene. Germline values: CDR1 LGHNT, CDR2 FRNRAP. The CDR3 runs to 17 residues. CDR3 in amino acids: CASAGAGTGDSNQPQHF. Written as DNA, the CDR3 is TGTGCTAGTGCCGGGGCTGGGACAGGTGATAGCAATCAGCCCCAGCATTTT.

The chain recombines TRBV6-6 with TRBJ2-5; D remains unclear. This CDR3 has 13 amino acids. Germline V gene lookup returns CDR1 MNHNY and CDR2 SVGAGI (reference sequence). V was cut by 5 bases and J by 4 bases, with 11 bases left in between. This CDR3 reads CASSARAPETQYF. In DNA form, the CDR3 reads TGTGCCAGCAGTGCCCGGGCCCCAGAGACCCAGTACTTC.

This CDR3 reads CASSTKKGSYNEQFF. The DNA of the CDR3 is TGCGCCAGCAGCACAAAAAAGGGCTCCTACAATGAGCAGTTCTTC. The chain employs TRBV5-1 and TRBJ2-1; D unresolved. In germline, CDR1 is SGHRS, CDR2 YFSETQ. The CDR3 totals 15 residues. Between the trimmed V and J ends, which lost 4 bases and 0 bases, there was a span of 11 bases.

V gene TRBV7-9 combines with J gene TRBJ2-3; TRBD1 matches at 7 bases. V shed 5 bases, J shed 6 bases, and the junction held 20 bases outside the gene matches. CDR1 and CDR2 (germline): SEHNR, FQNEAQ (reference sequence). The CDR3 is 18 amino acids. The chain's CDR3 is CASSPAGRRGTVLDTQYF. As DNA, the CDR3 is TGTGCCAGCAGCCCAGCCGGACGAAGGGGGACAGTTCTGGATACGCAGTATTTT.

This clone was counted only a few times. A much larger clone lies a single base off, so this may be a read error. The rearrangement joins TRBV5-6 to TRBJ1-1; tentatively, D is TRBD1 (6 bases). V lost 5 bases and J lost 1, with 9 bases in between. This CDR3 comprises 13 residues. CDR1 and CDR2 (germline): SGHDT, YYEEEE. The CDR3 bases are TGTGCCAGCAGAGGACAGCCGAACACTGAAGCTTTCTTT. Its protein is CASRGQPNTEAFF. Full variable domain (rest looked up from reference TRBV5-6 and TRBJ1-1): DAGVTQSPTHLIKTRGQQVTLRCSPKSGHDTVSWYQQALGQGPQFIFQYYEEEERQRGNFPDRFSGHQFPNYSSELNVNALLLGDSALYLCASRGQPNTEAFFGQGTRLTVV.

The rearrangement uses TRBV11-2 and TRBJ1-3; possible D gene TRBD1, 6 bases. Per germline, CDR1 SGHAT and CDR2 FQNNGV. The CDR3 has 16 amino acids. Trimming pared 1 base from V and 5 bases from J, leaving 15 bases between. CDR3 region: CASSLVYGTTRNTIYF. As DNA, the CDR3 is TGTGCCAGCAGCTTAGTATACGGGACAACTCGAAACACCATATATTTT.

The J gene is TRBJ1-3, the V gene TRBV7-2; D may be TRBD1 (5 bases). V lost 1 base to trimming and J lost 2 bases, with 6 bases between them. Germline CDR1 SGHTA, CDR2 FQGNSA. The CDR3 length is 14 residues. The CDR3 nucleotides read TGTGCCAGCAGCTTAGGAGGGGCTGGAAACACCATATATTTT. Its protein is CASSLGGAGNTIYF.

The chain has TRBV29-1 and TRBJ1-1, with TRBD1 as a possible D gene (5 bases). V lost 2 bases and J 4 bases, leaving 20 bases between the germline ends. The CDR3 has 16 residues. Germline CDR1 is SQVTM and CDR2 is ANQGSEA. The CDR3 loop is CSVEQTSTGRATEAFF. The CDR3 DNA reads TGCAGCGTTGAACAAACGTCGACGGGCAGGGCCACTGAAGCTTTCTTT.

The V gene is TRBV5-1, the J gene TRBJ2-7, with TRBD2 matching 9 bases. CDR1 and CDR2 from the germline V gene are SGHRS and YFSETQ. J lost 4 bases, V lost 0 bases, and 8 bases had no gene match. The CDR3 runs to 16 residues. CDR3 sequence reads: CASSLALASGNYEQYF. As DNA, the CDR3 is TGCGCCAGCAGCTTGGCCTTGGCTAGCGGGAATTACGAGCAGTACTTC.